The source of this T cell receptor (beta chain) is a study of blood T cell repertoires in COVID-19. Study in general: Acute and convalescent COVID-19 samples came from the United States, Italy and Spain.

V was shortened by 6 bases and J by 6 bases, with 21 bases between the two germline ends. Germline V CDR1 and CDR2: SGHTA, FQGTGA. The CDR3 runs to 15 residues. Profiling relied on immunoSEQ multiplex PCR, and the TCRdb table lists in-frame clones only, not all of them. The repertoire holds about 160,000 clones, with 80% to 90% as singletons. The V gene is TRBV7-3, the J gene TRBJ2-7, with D possibly being TRBD1 (6 bases). The sample consisted of peripheral blood. The sequence derives from a human donor in a cohort sampled during active COVID-19. The CDR3 nucleotides are TGTGCCAGCAGAAAAGGGGCAGGGGAATTTTCCGAGCAGTACTTC. Its protein is CASRKGAGEFSEQYF.